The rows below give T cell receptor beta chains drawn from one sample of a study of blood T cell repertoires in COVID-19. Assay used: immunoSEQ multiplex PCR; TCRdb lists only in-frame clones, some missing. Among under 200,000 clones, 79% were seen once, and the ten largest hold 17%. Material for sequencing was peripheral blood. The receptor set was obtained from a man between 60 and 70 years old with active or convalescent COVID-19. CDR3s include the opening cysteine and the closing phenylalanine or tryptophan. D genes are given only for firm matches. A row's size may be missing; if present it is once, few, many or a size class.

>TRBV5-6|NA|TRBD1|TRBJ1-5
CASSFANRGSNQPQHF
TGTGCCAGCAGCTTCGCAAACAGGGGGAGCAATCAGCCCCAGCATTTT
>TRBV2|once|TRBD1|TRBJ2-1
CASTGDSYNEQFF
TGTGCCAGCACCGGGGACAGCTACAATGAGCAGTTCTTC
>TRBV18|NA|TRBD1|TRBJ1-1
CASSSDRAPMNTEAFF
TGTGCCAGCTCATCGGACAGGGCACCCATGAACACTGAAGCTTTCTTT
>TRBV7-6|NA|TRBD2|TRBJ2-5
CASSFRLASRETQYF
TGTGCCAGCAGCTTTCGACTAGCAAGTCGGGAGACCCAGTACTTC
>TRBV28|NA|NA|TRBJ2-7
CASTATAGDRSYEQYF
TGTGCCAGCACCGCCACAGCGGGTGACCGCTCCTACGAGCAGTACTTC
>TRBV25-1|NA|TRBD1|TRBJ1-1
CASRPTDRVATEAFF
TGTGCCAGCAGACCCACGGACAGGGTGGCCACTGAAGCTTTCTTT
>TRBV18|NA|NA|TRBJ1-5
CASSPPLTDNQPQHF
TGTGCCAGCTCACCACCGTTAACAGACAATCAGCCCCAGCATTTT
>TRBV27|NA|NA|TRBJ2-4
CASSSYETSDIQYF
TGTGCCAGCAGTTCATATGAAACCTCGGACATTCAGTACTTC
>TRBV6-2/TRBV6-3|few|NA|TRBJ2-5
CASSLTLRTQYF
TGTGCCAGCAGTTTAACTCTGAGGACCCAGTACTTC
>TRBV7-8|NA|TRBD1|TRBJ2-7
CASSYRTGEFPYEQYF
TGTGCCAGCAGCTACCGGACAGGGGAATTTCCCTACGAGCAGTACTTC
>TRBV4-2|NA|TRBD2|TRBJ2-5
CASSQDEAGGGETQYF
TGTGCCAGCAGCCAAGATGAGGCGGGGGGAGGGGAGACCCAGTACTTC